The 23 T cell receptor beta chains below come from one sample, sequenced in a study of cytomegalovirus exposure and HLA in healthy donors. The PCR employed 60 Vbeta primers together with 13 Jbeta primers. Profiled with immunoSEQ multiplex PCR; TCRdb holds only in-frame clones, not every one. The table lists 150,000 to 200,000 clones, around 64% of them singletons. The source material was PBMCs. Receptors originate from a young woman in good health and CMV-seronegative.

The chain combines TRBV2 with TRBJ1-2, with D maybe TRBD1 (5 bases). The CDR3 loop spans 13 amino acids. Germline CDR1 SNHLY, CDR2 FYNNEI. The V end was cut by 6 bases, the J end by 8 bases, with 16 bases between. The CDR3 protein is CASRQGPAEGYTF. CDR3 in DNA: TGTGCCAGCAGGCAGGGTCCGGCGGAGGGCTACACCTTC.

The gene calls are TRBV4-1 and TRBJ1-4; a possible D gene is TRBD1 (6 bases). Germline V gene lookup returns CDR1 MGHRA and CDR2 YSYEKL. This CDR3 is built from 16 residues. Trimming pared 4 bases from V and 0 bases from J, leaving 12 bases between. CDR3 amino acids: CASSRTGPATNEKLFF. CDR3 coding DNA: TGCGCCAGCAGCCGAACAGGGCCAGCAACTAATGAAAAACTGTTTTTT.

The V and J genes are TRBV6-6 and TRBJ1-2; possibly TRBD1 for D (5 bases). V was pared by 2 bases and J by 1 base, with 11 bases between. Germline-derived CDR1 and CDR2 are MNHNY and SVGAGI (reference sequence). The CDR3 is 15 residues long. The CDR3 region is CASSYDLQDNYGYTF. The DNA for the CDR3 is TGTGCCAGCAGTTACGATTTACAGGATAACTATGGCTACACCTTC.

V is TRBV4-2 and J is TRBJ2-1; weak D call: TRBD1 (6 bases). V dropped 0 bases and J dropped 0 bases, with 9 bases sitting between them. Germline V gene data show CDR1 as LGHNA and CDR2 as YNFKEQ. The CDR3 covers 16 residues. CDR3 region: CASSQDRGSSYNEQFF. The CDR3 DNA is TGTGCCAGCAGCCAAGACAGGGGTTCCTCCTACAATGAGCAGTTCTTC.

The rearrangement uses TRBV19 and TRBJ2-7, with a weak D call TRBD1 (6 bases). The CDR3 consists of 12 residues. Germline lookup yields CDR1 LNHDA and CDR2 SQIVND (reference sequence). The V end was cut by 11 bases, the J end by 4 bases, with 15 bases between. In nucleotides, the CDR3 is TGTGCCTCAGGACAGATCGGGTACGAGCAGTACTTC. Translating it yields CASGQIGYEQYF.

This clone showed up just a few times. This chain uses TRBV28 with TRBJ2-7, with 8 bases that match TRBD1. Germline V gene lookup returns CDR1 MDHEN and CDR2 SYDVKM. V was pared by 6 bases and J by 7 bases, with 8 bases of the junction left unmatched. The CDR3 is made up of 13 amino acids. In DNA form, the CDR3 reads TGTGCCAGCAGAGACAGGGGAGTCGAGGAGCAGTACTTC. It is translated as CASRDRGVEEQYF.

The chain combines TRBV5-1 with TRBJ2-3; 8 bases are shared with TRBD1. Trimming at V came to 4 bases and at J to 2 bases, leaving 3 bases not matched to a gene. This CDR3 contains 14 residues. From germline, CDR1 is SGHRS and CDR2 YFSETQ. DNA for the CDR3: TGCGCCAGCAGCGCGGGACAGGACACAGATACGCAGTATTTT. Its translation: CASSAGQDTDTQYF.

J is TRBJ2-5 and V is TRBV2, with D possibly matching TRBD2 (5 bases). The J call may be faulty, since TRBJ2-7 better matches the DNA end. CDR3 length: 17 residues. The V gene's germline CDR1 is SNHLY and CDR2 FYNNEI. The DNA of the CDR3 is TGTGCCAGCAGTGAAACCTTTCCTGAGGGCCTCTCCTACGAGCAGTACTTC. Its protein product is CASSETFPEGLSYEQYF.

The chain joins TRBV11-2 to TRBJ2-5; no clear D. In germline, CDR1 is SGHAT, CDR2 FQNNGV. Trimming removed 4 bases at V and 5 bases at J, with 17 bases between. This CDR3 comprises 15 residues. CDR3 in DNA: TGTGCCAGCAGCTACCTAAGCACGGGTGGGGAGACCCAGTACTTC. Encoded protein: CASSYLSTGGETQYF.

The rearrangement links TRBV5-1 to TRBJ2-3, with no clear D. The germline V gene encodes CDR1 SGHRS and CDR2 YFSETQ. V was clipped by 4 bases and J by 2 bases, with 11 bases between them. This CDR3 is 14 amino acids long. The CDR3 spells CASSAGSVTDTQYF. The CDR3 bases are TGCGCCAGCAGCGCAGGTAGTGTCACAGATACGCAGTATTTT.

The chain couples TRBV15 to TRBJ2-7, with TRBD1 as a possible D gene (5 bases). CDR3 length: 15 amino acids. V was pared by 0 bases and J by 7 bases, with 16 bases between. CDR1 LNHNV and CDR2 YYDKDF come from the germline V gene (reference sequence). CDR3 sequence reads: CATSRDLAGSGEQYF. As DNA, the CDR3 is TGTGCCACCAGCAGAGATTTAGCAGGGTCTGGTGAGCAGTACTTC.

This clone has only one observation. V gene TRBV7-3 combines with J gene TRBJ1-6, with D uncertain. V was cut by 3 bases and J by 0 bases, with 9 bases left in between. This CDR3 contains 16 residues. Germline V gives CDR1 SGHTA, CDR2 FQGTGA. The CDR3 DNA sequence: TGTGCCAGCAGCTTGTCGGGAAGCTCCTATAATTCACCCCTCCACTTT. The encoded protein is CASSLSGSSYNSPLHF.

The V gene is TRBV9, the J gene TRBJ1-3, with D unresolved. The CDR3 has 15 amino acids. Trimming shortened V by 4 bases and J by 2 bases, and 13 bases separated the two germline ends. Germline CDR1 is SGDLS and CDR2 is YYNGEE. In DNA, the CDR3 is TGTGCCAGCAGCCCGAGCGGGGTCCCTGGAAACACCATATATTTT. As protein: CASSPSGVPGNTIYF. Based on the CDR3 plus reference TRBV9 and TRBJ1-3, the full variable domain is DSGVTQTPKHLITATGQRVTLRCSPRSGDLSVYWYQQSLDQGLQFLIQYYNGEERAKGNILERFSAQQFPDLHSELNLSSLELGDSALYFCASSPSGVPGNTIYFGEGSWLTVV.

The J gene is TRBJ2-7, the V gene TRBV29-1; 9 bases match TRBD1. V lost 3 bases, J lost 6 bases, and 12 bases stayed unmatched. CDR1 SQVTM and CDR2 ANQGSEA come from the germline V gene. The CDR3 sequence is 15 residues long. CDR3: CSVEGGQGPNGEQYF. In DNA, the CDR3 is TGCAGCGTTGAGGGGGGACAGGGACCCAACGGCGAGCAGTACTTC.

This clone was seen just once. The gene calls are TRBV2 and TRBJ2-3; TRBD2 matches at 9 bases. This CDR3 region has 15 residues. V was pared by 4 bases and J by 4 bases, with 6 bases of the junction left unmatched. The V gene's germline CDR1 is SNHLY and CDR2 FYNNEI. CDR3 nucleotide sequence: TGTGCCAGCAGTGGTCAGCGGGGGGCTCCAGATACGCAGTATTTT. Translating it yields CASSGQRGAPDTQYF.

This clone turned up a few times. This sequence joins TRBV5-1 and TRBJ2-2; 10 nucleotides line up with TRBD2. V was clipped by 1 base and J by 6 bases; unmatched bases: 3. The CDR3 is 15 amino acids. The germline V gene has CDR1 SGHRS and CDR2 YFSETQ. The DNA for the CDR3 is TGCGCCAGCAGCTTGTCCAGCGGGGGGGCCGGGGAGCTGTTTTTT. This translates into CASSLSSGGAGELFF.

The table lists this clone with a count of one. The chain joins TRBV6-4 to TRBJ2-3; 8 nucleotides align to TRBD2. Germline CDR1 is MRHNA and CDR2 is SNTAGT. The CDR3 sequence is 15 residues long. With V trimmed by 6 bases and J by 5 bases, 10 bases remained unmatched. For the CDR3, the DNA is TGTGCCAGCAGCTACCGGGGGGGCGGGGAAGATACGCAGTATTTT. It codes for CASSYRGGGEDTQYF.

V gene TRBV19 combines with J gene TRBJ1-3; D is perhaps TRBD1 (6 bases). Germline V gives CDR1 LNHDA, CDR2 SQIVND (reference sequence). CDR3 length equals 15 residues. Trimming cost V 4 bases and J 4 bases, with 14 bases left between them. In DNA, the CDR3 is TGTGCCAGTAGTAGATTAGGGACAAGCGGAAACACCATATATTTT. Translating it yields CASSRLGTSGNTIYF.

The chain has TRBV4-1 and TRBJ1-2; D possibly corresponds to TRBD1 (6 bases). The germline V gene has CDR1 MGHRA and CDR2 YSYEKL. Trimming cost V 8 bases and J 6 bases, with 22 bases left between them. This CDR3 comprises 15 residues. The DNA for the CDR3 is TGCGCCAGCGCAAGGGAAAGGAACAGGGCAGATGGCTACACCTTC. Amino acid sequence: CASARERNRADGYTF.

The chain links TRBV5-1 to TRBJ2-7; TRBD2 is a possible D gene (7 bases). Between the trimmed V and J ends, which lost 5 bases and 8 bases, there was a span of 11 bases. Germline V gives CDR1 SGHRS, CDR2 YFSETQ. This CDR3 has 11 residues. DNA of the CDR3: TGCGCCAGCAGGGAGGGGGGGCAGCAGTACTTC. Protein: CASREGGQQYF.

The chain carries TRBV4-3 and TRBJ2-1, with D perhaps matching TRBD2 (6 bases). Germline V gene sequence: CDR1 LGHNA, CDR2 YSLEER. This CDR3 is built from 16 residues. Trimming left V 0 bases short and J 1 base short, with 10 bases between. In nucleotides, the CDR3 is TGCGCCAGCAGCCAAGAGGGCCTAGCGTCCTACAATGAGCAGTTCTTC. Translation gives CASSQEGLASYNEQFF.

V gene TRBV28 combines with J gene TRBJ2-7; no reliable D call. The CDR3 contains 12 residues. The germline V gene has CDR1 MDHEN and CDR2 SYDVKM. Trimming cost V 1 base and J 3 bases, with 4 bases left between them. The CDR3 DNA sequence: TGTGCCAGCAGTTTATTCTACTACGAGCAGTACTTC. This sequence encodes CASSLFYYEQYF.

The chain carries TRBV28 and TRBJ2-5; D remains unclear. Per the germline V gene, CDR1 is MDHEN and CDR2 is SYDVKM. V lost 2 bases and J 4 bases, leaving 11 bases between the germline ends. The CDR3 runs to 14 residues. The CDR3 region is CASSLSTTPETQYF. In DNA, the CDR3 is TGTGCCAGCAGTTTAAGCACTACCCCAGAGACCCAGTACTTC.